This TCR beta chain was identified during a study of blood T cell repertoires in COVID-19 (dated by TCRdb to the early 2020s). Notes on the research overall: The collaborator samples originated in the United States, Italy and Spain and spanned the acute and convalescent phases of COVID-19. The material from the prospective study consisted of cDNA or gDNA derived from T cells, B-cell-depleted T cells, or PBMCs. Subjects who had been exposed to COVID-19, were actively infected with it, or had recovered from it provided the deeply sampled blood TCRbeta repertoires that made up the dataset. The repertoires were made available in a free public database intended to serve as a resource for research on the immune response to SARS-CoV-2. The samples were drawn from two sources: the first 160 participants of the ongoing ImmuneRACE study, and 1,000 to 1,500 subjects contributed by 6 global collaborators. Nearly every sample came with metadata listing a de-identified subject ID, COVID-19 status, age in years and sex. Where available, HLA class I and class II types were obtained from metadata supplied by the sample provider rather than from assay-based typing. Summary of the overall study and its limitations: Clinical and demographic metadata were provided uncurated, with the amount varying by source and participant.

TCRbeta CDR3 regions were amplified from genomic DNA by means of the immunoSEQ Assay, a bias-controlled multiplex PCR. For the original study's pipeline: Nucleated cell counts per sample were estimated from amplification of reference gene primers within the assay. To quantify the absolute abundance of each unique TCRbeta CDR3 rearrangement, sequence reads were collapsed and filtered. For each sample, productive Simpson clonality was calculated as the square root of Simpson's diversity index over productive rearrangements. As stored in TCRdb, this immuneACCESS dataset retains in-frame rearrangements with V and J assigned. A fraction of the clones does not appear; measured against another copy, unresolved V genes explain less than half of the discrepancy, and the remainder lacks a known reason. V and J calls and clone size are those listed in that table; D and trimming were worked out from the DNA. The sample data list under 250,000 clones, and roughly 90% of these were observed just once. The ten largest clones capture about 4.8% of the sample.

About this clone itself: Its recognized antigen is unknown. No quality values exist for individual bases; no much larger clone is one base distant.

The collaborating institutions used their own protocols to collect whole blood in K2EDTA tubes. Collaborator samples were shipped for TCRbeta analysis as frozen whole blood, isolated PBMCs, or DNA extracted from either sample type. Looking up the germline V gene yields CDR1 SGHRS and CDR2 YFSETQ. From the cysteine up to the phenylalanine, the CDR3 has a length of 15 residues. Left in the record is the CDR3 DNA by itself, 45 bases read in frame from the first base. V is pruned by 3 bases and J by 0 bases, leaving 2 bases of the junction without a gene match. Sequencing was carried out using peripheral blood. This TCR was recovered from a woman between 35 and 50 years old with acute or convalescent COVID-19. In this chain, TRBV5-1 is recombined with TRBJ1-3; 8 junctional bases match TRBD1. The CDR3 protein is CASSSGQGSGNTIYF. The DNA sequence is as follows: TGCGCCAGCAGCTCTGGACAGGGCTCTGGAAACACCATATATTTT.